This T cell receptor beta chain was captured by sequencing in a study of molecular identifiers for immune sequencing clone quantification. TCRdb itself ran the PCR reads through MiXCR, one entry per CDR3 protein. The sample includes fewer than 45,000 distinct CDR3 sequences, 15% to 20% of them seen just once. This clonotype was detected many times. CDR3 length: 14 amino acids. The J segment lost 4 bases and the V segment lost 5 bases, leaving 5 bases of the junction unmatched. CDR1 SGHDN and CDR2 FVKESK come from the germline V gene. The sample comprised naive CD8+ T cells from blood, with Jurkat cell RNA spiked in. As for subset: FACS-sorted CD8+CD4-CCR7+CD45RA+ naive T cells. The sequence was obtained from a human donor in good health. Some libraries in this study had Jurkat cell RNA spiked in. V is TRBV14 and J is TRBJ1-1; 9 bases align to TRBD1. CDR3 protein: CASSSRQGGTEAFF. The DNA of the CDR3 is TGTGCCAGCAGCTCGCGACAGGGGGGCACTGAAGCTTTCTTT.